This is a list of T cell receptor beta chains from one sample in a study of technical replicates of blood from several donors. TCRdb's table, derived via immunoSEQ multiplex PCR, lists solely in-frame clones and lacks some. The sample comprises about 85,000 clones, 94% of which are singletons, and 0.35% to 0.45% rests with the top ten. The sample consisted of T cells isolated from PBMCs. These receptors originate from a human donor in good health. CDR3s include the opening cysteine and the closing phenylalanine or tryptophan. The order of the fields is J gene, clone size, V gene, CDR3 length, D gene, CDR3 DNA, CDR3 protein. The D gene is left open where the match is weak. A row's size may be missing; if present it is once, few, many or a size class.

TRBJ2-5	-	TRBV5-1	16	TRBD2	TGCGCCAGCAGCTTGAGGTCTCGGGAGGGCCTTGAGACCCAGTACTTC	CASSLRSREGLETQYF
TRBJ2-1	-	TRBV28	17	TRBD2	TGTGCCAGCAGTCCGAGATATAGCGGGAGGGCCGCCAATGAGCAGTTCTTC	CASSPRYSGRAANEQFF
TRBJ1-5	-	TRBV6-5	13	-	TGTGCCAGCAGTTTCCGACAGGATCAGCCCCAGCATTTT	CASSFRQDQPQHF
TRBJ2-3	-	TRBV6-5	15	-	TGTGCCAGCAGTTACACAGGGATAGGAGCAGATACGCAGTATTTT	CASSYTGIGADTQYF
TRBJ2-5	-	TRBV10-1	15	TRBD2	TGCGCCAGCAGTCCGACTAGCGGGAGAGCGGTGACCCAGTACTTC	CASSPTSGRAVTQYF
TRBJ1-1	-	TRBV7-3	18	-	TGTGCCAGCAGCTTAAAGGCCCTCAGCAGCGAAGGGAACACTGAAGCTTTCTTT	CASSLKALSSEGNTEAFF
TRBJ1-1	-	TRBV2	13	-	TGTGCCAGCAGGACAACCATGAACACTGAAGCTTTCTTT	CASRTTMNTEAFF
TRBJ1-2	once	TRBV15	17	TRBD1	TGTGCCACCAGCAGACTAAATTCCGGGACAGATTTCTATGGCTACACCTTC	CATSRLNSGTDFYGYTF
TRBJ2-2	-	TRBV7-3	15	-	TGTGCCAGCAGCTTAATGCCGGGGTTCACCGGGGAGCTGTTTTTT	CASSLMPGFTGELFF
TRBJ2-7	-	TRBV6-1	15	TRBD2	TGTGCCAGCGCAACGCTAGCGGGAGGCCACTACGAGCAGTACTTC	CASATLAGGHYEQYF
TRBJ1-1	-	TRBV6-6	14	-	TGTGCCAGCAGTTACGGGCAGGGACAAATTGAAGCTTTCTTT	CASSYGQGQIEAFF
TRBJ2-7	-	TRBV7-6	14	-	TGTGCCAGCAGCACCGGGACTCGATCCTACGAGCAGTACTTC	CASSTGTRSYEQYF
TRBJ1-2	-	TRBV7-9	13	-	TGTGCCAGCAGCTTAGATCCGGGTTCGGGCTACACCTTC	CASSLDPGSGYTF
TRBJ2-7	-	TRBV6-5	14	TRBD1	TGTGCCAGCAGTCGACAGGGGTTTAGGTGCGAGCAGTACTTC	CASSRQGFRCEQYF
TRBJ2-2	few	TRBV19	15	-	TGTGCCAGTAGTTCCTCCCAGCGGAACACCGGGGAGCTGTTTTTT	CASSSSQRNTGELFF
TRBJ2-1	once	TRBV6-5	15	-	TGTGCCAGCGGAGGAGCCTTAAGCTCCTACAATGAGCAGTTCTTC	CASGGALSSYNEQFF
TRBJ1-2	-	TRBV27	14	-	TGTGCCAGCAGTTTAGTCCGAGGAATCTATGGCTACACCTTC	CASSLVRGIYGYTF
TRBJ1-2	-	TRBV7-2	14	-	TGTGCCAGCAGCCTGACGGGAGCTAACTATGGCTACACCTTC	CASSLTGANYGYTF
TRBJ2-1	-	TRBV25-1	11	-	TGTGCCAGCACCCTCGGAGGAGAGCAGTTCTTC	CASTLGGEQFF
TRBJ1-1	few	TRBV28	15	-	TGTGCCAGCACCGAAAACGCGGGTTTGAACACTGAAGCTTTCTTT	CASTENAGLNTEAFF
TRBJ1-2	-	TRBV5-1	15	-	TGCGCCAGCAGCTTGGGACAGGTGCGCAACTATGGCTACACCTTC	CASSLGQVRNYGYTF